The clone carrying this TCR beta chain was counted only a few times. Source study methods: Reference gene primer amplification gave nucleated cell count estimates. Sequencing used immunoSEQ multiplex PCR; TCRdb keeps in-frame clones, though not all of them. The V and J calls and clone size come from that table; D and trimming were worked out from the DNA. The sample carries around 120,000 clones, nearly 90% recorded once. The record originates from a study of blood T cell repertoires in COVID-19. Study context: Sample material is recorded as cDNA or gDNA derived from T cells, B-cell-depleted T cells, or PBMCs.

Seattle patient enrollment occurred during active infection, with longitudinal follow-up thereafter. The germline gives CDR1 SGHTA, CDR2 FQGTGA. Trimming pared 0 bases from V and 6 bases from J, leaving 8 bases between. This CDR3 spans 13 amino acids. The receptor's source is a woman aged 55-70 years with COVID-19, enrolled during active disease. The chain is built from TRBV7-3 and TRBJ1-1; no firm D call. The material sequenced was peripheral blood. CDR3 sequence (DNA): TGTGCCAGCAGCTTAACGCGCGGGGCTGAAGCTTTCTTT. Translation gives CASSLTRGAEAFF. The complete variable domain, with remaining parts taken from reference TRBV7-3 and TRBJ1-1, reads GAGVSQTPSNKVTEKGKYVELRCDPISGHTALYWYRQSLGQGPEFLIYFQGTGAADDSGLPNDRFFAVRPEGSVSTLKIQRTERGDSAVYLCASSLTRGAEAFFGQGTRLTVV.